This TCR beta chain was sequenced for a study of blood T cell repertoires in COVID-19 (dated by TCRdb to 2020 to 2021). Concerning the study at large: Samples from collaborators originated in the United States, Italy and Spain and spanned both the acute and convalescent phases of COVID-19. The material from the prospective study consisted of cDNA or gDNA derived from T cells, B-cell-depleted T cells, or PBMCs. Deeply sampled blood TCRbeta repertoires from subjects exposed to, actively infected with, or recovered from COVID-19 were included in the dataset. A freely available public database, intended as a resource for researchers studying the immune response to SARS-CoV-2, is where the repertoires were released. Samples came from the ongoing ImmuneRACE study (first 160 participants) plus 1,254 subjects from 6 global collaborators. The sample metadata nearly always contained a de-identified subject ID, COVID-19 status, age in years and sex. HLA class I and class II types, where available, came from metadata supplied by the sample provider rather than from assay-based typing. What the authors observed across the whole study: How much clinical and demographic metadata was included differed by source and by participant, and the metadata was provided uncurated.

The immunoSEQ Assay, a bias-controlled multiplex PCR, was used to amplify TCRbeta CDR3 regions from genomic DNA. Per the authors' processing: Nucleated cell counts per sample were estimated from amplification of reference gene primers within the assay. To quantify the absolute abundance of each unique TCRbeta CDR3 rearrangement, sequence reads were collapsed and filtered. For each sample, productive Simpson clonality was calculated as the square root of Simpson's diversity index across productive rearrangements. Sourced from immuneACCESS, this table was stored by TCRdb with only in-frame sequences that have V and J called. A share of the clones is absent; for the studies checked, an unresolved V gene accounts for under half, and the remainder has no known explanation. The DNA was the basis for D and trimming; V, J and clone size are from that table. This sample gives roughly 500,000 clones in total; 85% to 90% of them show up just once. About 0.91% of the sample is taken by the ten largest.

In Seattle, one collaborating source enrolled patients while the infection was active and tracked those patients longitudinally over the course of disease. The collaborating institutions used their own protocols to collect whole blood in K2EDTA tubes. For TCRbeta analysis, collaborator samples were shipped as frozen whole blood, as isolated PBMCs, or as DNA extracted from either sample type. Concerning this clone itself: No antigen is known for it. Base quality data are lacking; no much larger clone is found one base away.

Taken from cysteine to phenylalanine, the CDR3 has 15 residues. The kept DNA is CDR3 alone, 45 bases in frame from the first base. Compared with germline, V lacks 4 bases and J lacks 2 bases; bases without a gene match: 7. As encoded in the germline V gene, CDR1 is SGHDN while CDR2 is FVKESK. The V and J segments used are TRBV14 and TRBJ2-5; the junction holds 7 bases that match TRBD2. The TCR was taken from a man aged 18 to 30 with COVID-19, enrolled during active disease. Material for sequencing was peripheral blood. Here the CDR3 is given as CASSPLSGAQETQYF. Here is the DNA: TGTGCCAGCAGCCCACTGAGCGGGGCTCAAGAGACCCAGTACTTC.